The 2 T cell receptor beta chains given below trace back to one sample, sequenced in a study of cytotoxic CD8 clonotypes in ibrutinib-treated CLL. The method was immunoSEQ multiplex PCR; TCRdb's version includes in-frame clones alone and lacks a portion of them. The data hold over 95,000 clones, with about 50% observed a single time. Specimen: PBMCs, collected after 24 months of ibrutinib treatment. The source is a human donor with chronic lymphocytic leukemia.

This chain links TRBV29-1 with TRBJ1-1; D uncertain. Per the germline V gene, CDR1 is SQVTM and CDR2 is ANQGSEA. The V end lost 7 bases, the J end lost 4 bases, and 7 bases lay between the germline ends. This CDR3 has 10 amino acids. The CDR3 DNA is TGCAGCGCCCAGATCACTGAAGCTTTCTTT. The encoded protein is CSAQITEAFF.

V usage is TRBV2 and J usage is TRBJ1-1; D is possibly TRBD1 (5 bases). Trimming took off 6 bases at V and 1 base at J, with 12 bases between the two ends. Germline assignment: CDR1 SNHLY and CDR2 FYNNEI. The length of the CDR3 is 14 residues. CDR3 sequence reads: CASRAGTANTEAFF. CDR3 in DNA: TGTGCCAGCAGGGCCGGGACGGCGAACACTGAAGCTTTCTTT.